This T cell receptor (beta chain) was retrieved from a study of sequential checkpoint blockade in melanoma. Overall study: First-line arms were nivolumab then ipilimumab, or the reverse, randomized 1:1.

Profiled with immunoSEQ multiplex PCR; TCRdb holds only in-frame clones, not every one. The sample has about 9,100 clones, approximately 81% seen once; the top ten hold around 20%. Sample treatment: randomized to nivolumab then ipilimumab (arm A) or the reverse (arm B). None of the patients previously received DNA-damaging chemotherapy. Sorted cells were live CD3+CD8+, lacking CD19 and CD56, from PBMCs. Germline V gene lookup returns CDR1 LGHNA and CDR2 YNFKEQ. The CDR3 totals 17 residues. With V trimmed by 2 bases and J by 7 bases, 10 bases remained unmatched. V and J are TRBV4-2 and TRBJ2-5; 13 bases match TRBD2. This sequence was found in a human donor with melanoma. The specimen comprised CD8+ T cells sorted from blood (inferred from file names), sampled from a patient given nivolumab and ipilimumab in sequence. The CDR3 coding sequence is TGTGCCAGCAGCCAAACCGGGACTAGCGGGGACCTTAGGACCCAGTACTTC. Residues: CASSQTGTSGDLRTQYF.